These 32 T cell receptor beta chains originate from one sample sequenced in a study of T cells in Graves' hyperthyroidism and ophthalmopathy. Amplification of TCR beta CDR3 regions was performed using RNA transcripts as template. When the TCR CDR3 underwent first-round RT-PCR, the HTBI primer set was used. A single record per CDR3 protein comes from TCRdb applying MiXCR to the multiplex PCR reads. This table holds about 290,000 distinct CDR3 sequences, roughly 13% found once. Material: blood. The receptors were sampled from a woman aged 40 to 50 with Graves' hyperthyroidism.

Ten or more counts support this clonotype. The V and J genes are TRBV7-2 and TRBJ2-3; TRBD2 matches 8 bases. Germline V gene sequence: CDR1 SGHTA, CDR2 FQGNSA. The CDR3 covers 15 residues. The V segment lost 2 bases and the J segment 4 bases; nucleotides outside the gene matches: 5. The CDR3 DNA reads TGTGCCAGCAGCTTAAATAGCGGGATCGCAGATACGCAGTATTTT. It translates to CASSLNSGIADTQYF.

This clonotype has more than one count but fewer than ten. The CDR3 sequence is CAWSVSSPYEQYF. The CDR3 coding sequence is TGTGCCTGGAGTGTTAGCTCCCCCTACGAGCAGTACTTC. The chain has TRBV30 and TRBJ2-7; D gene unclear. V lost 0 bases and J 2 bases, leaving 8 bases between the germline ends. The germline V gene encodes CDR1 GTSNPN and CDR2 SVGIG (reference sequence). The CDR3 extends over 13 amino acids.

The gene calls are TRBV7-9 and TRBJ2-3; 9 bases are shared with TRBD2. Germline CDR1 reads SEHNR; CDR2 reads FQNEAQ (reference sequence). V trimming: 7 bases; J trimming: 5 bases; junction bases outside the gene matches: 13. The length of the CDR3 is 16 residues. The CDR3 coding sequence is TGTGCCAGCACCCGGGGTAGCGGGAGAATCATAGATACGCAGTATTTT. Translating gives CASTRGSGRIIDTQYF.

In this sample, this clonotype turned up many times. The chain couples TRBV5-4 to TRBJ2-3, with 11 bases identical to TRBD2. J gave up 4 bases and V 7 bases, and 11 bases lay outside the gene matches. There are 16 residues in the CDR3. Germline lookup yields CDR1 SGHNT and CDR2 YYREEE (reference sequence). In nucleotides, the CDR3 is TGTGCCAGCTCAGAAAGAATACTAGCGGGAGCAGATACGCAGTATTTT. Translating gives CASSERILAGADTQYF.

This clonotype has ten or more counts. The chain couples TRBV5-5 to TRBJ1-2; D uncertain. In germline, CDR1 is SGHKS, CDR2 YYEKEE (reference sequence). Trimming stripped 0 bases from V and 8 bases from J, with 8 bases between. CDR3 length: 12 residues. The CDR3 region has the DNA TGTGCCAGCAGCTTGGCGGTTGGCGGCTACACCTTC. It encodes CASSLAVGGYTF.

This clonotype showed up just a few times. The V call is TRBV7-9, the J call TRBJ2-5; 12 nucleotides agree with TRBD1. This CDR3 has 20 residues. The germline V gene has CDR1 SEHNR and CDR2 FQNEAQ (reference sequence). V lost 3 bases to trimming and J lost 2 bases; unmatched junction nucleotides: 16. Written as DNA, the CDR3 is TGTGCCAGCAGCTTCCGAGGGGACGCTAGGGACAGGGGGCTACAAGAGACCCAGTACTTC. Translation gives CASSFRGDARDRGLQETQYF.

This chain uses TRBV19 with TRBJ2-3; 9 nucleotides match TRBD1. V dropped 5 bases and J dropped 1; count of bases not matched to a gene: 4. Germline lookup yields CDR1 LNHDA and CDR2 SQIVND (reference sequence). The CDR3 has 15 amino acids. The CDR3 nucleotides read TGTGCCAGTAGTCCCCGGGACAGGGGCACAGATACGCAGTATTTT. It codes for CASSPRDRGTDTQYF.

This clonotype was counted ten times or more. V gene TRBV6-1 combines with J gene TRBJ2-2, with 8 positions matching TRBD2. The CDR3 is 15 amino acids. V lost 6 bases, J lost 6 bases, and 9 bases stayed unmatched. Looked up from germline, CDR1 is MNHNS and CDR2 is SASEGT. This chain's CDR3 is CASRLRAGAAGELFF. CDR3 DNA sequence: TGTGCCAGCAGGCTGCGAGCGGGAGCGGCCGGGGAGCTGTTTTTT.

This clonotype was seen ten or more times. CDR3 DNA: TGTGCCAGCAGAGTGGACAGGGGATCGTCCACCGGGGAGCTGTTTTTT. This gives the protein CASRVDRGSSTGELFF. J is TRBJ2-2 and V is TRBV2; 9 bases match TRBD1. The CDR3 has 16 amino acids. Germline trimming cut 6 bases from V and 4 bases from J; bases unmatched to any gene: 9. Germline CDR1 SNHLY, CDR2 FYNNEI.

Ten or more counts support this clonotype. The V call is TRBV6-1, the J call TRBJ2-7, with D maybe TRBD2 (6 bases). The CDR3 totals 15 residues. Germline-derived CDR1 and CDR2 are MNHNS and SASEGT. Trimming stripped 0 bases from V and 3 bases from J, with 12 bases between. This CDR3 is CASSEASGAGYEQYF. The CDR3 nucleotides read TGTGCCAGCAGTGAAGCAAGCGGAGCGGGCTACGAGCAGTACTTC.

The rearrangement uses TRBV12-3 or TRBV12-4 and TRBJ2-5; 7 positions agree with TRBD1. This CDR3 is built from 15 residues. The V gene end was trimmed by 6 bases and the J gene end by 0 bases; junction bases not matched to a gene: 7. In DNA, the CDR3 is TGTGCCAGCAGCAGACTGGGACAGTACCAAGAGACCCAGTACTTC. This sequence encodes CASSRLGQYQETQYF.

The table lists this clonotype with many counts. The CDR3 region has the DNA TGCAGTGCTAGCCCAGATCAGAACACCATATATTTT. Translating gives CSASPDQNTIYF. The V call is TRBV20-1, the J call TRBJ1-3; no clear D. Looked up from germline, CDR1 is DFQATT and CDR2 is SNEGSKA (reference sequence). The CDR3 runs 12 residues. The V and J ends lost 3 bases and 7 bases respectively, with 10 bases between them.

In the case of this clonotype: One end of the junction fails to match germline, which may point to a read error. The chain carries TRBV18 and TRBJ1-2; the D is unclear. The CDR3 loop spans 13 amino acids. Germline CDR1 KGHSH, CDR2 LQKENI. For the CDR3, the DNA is TGTGCCGGCTCACCAGGCCCTAACTATGGCTACACCTTC. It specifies CAGSPGPNYGYTF.

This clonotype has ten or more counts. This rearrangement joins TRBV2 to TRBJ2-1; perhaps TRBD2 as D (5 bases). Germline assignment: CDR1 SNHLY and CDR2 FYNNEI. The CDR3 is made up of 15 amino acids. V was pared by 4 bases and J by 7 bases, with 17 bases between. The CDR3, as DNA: TGTGCCAGCAGTGGAAGGACTGTTAATGATAATGAGCAGTTCTTC. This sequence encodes CASSGRTVNDNEQFF.

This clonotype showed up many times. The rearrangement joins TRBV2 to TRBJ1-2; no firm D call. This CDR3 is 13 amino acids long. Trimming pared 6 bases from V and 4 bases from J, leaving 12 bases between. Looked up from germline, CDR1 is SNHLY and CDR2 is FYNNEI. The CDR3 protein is CASREGISYGYTF. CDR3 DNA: TGTGCCAGCAGGGAGGGAATCAGCTATGGCTACACCTTC.

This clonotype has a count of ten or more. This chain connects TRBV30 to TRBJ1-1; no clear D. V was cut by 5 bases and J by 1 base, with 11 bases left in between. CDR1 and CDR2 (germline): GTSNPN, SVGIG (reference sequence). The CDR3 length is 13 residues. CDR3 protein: CAWCGDRNTEAFF. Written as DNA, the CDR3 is TGTGCCTGGTGTGGGGATCGGAACACTGAAGCTTTCTTT.

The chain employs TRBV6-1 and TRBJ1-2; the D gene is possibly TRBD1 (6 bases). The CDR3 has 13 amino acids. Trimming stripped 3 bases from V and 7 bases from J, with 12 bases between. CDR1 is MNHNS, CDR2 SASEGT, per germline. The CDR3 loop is CASSEVSRGGYTF. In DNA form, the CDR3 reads TGTGCCAGCAGTGAGGTATCCAGGGGTGGCTACACCTTC.

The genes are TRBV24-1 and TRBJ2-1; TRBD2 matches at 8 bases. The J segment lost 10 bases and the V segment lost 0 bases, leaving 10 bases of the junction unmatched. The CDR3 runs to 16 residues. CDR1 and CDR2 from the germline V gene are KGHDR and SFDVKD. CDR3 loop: CATSDLRLAGSGEQFF. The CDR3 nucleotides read TGTGCCACCAGTGATTTGCGGCTAGCGGGTTCAGGGGAGCAGTTCTTC.

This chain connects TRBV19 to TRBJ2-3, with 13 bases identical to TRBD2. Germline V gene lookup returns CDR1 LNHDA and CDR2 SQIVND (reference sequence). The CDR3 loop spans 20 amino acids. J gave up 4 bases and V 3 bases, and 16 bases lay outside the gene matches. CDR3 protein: CASSMGKTGTSGIRADTQYF. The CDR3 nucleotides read TGTGCCAGTAGTATGGGGAAAACCGGGACTAGCGGGATAAGGGCAGATACGCAGTATTTT.

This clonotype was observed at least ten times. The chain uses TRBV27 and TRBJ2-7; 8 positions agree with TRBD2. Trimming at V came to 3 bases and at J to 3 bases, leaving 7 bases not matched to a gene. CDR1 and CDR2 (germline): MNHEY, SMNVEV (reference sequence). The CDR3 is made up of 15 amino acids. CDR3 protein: CASSFVPGLDYEQYF. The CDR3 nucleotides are TGTGCCAGCAGTTTTGTACCGGGACTAGACTACGAGCAGTACTTC.

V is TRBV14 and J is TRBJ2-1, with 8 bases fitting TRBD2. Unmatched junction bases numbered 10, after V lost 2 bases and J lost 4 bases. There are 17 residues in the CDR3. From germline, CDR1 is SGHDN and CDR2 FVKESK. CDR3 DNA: TGTGCCAGCAGCCAACTTCAAGCGGGAGTAAGATACAATGAGCAGTTCTTC. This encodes CASSQLQAGVRYNEQFF.

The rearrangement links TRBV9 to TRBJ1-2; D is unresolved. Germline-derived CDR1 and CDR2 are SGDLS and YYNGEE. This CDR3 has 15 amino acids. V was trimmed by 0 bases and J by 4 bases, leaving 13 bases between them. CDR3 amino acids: CASSVGLRTGYGYTF. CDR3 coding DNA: TGTGCCAGCAGCGTAGGGCTTCGGACGGGCTATGGCTACACCTTC.

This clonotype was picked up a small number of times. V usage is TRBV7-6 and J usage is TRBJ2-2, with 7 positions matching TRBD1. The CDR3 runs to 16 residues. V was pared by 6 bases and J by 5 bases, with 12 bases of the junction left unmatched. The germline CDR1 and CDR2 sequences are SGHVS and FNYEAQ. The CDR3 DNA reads TGTGCCAGCAGTTCCGGGACAGAAGTTTTAACCGGGGAGCTGTTTTTT. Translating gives CASSSGTEVLTGELFF.

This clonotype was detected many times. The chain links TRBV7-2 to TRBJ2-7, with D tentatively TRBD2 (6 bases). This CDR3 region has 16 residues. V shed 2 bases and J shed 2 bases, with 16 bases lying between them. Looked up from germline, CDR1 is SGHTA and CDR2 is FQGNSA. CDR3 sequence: CASSLIGGGSAYEQYF. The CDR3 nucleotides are TGTGCCAGCAGCTTAATCGGTGGGGGGAGCGCCTACGAGCAGTACTTC.

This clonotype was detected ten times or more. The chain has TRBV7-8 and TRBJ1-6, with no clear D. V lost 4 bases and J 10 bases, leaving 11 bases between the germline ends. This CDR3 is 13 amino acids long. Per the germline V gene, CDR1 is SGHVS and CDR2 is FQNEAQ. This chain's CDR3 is CASSSSGESPLHF. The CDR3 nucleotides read TGTGCCAGCAGCTCCAGTGGGGAATCACCCCTCCACTTT.

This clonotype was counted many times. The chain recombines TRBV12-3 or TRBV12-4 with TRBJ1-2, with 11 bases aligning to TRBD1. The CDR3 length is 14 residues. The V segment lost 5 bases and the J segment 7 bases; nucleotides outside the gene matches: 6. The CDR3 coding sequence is TGTGCCAGCAGTCAAGGGACAGGGGGGTTTGGCTACACCTTC. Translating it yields CASSQGTGGFGYTF.

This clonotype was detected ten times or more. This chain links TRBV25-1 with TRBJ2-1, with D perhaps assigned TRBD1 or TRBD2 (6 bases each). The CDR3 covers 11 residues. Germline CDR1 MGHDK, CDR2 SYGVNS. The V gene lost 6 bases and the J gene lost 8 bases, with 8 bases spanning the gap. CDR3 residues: CASREGDEQFF. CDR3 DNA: TGTGCCAGCAGGGAGGGGGATGAGCAGTTCTTC.

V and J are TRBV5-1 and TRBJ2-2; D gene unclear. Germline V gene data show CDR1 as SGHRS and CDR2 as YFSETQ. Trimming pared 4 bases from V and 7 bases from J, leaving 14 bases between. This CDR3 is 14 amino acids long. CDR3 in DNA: TGCGCCAGCAGCGCCTACCTGGATATCGGGGAGCTGTTTTTT. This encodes CASSAYLDIGELFF.

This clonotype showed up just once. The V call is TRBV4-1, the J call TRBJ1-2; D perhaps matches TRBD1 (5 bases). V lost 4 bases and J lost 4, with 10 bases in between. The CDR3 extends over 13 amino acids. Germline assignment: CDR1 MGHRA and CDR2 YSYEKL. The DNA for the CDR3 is TGCGCCAGCAGCCCGGGACCTATCTATGGCTACACCTTC. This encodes CASSPGPIYGYTF.

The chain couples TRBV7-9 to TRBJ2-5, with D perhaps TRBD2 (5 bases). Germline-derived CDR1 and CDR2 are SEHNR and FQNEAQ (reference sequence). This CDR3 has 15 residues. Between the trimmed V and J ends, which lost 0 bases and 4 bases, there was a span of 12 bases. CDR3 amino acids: CASSLAKARAETQYF. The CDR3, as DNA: TGTGCCAGCAGCTTAGCAAAGGCGCGGGCAGAGACCCAGTACTTC.

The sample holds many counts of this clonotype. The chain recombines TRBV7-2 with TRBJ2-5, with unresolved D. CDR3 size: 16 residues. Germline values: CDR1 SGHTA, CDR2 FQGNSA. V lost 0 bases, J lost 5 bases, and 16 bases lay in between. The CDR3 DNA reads TGTGCCAGCAGCTTAGCGCAATTCAGAGCTGGGGAGACCCAGTACTTC. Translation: CASSLAQFRAGETQYF. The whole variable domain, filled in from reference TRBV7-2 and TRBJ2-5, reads GAGVSQSPSNKVTEKGKDVELRCDPISGHTALYWYRQSLGQGLEFLIYFQGNSAPDKSGLPSDRFSAERTGGSVSTLTIQRTQQEDSAVYLCASSLAQFRAGETQYFGPGTRLLVL.

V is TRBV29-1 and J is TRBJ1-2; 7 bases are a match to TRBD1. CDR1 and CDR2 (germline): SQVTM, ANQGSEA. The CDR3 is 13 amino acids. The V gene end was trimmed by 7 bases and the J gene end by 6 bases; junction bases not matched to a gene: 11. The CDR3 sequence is CSAGQVAGDGYTF. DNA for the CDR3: TGCAGCGCTGGACAGGTAGCTGGAGATGGCTACACCTTC. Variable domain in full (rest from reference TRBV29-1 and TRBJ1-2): SAVISQKPSRDICQRGTSLTIQCQVDSQVTMMFWYRQQPGQSLTLIATANQGSEATYESGFVIDKFPISRPNLTFSTLTVSNMSPEDSSIYLCSAGQVAGDGYTFGSGTRLTVV.